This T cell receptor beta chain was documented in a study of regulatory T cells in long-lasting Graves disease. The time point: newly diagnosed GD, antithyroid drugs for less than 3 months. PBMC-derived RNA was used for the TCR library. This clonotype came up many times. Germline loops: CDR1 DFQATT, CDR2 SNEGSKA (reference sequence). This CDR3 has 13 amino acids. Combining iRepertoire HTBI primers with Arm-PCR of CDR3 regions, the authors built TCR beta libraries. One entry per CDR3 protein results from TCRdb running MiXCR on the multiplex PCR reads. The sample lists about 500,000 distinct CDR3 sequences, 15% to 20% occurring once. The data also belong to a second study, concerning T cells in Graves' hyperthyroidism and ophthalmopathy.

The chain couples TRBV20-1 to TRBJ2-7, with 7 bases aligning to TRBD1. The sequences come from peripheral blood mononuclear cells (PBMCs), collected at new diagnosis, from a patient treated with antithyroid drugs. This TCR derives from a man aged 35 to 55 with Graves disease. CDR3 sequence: CGNSGQSSYEQYF. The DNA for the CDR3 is TGCGGAAACTCGGGACAGTCCTCCTACGAGCAGTACTTC.